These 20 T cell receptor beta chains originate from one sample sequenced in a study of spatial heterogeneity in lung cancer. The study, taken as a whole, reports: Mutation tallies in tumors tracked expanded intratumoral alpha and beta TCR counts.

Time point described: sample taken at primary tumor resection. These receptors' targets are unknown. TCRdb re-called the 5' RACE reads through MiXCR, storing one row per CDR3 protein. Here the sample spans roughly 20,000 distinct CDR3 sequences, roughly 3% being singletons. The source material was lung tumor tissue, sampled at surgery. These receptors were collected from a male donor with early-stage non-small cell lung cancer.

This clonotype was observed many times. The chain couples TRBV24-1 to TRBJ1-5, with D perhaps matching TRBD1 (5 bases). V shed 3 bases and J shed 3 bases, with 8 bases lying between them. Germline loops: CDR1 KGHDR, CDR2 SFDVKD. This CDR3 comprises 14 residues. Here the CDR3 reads CATSDPGYNQPQHF. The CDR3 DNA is TGTGCCACCAGTGATCCAGGGTACAATCAGCCCCAGCATTTT.

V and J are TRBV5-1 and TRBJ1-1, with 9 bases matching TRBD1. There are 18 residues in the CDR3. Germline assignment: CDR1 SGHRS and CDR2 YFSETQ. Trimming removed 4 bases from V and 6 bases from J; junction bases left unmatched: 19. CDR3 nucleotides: TGCGCCAGCAGCGCGGCTACAGGGGGCCGAACGCCTATCGCTGAAGCTTTCTTT. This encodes CASSAATGGRTPIAEAFF.

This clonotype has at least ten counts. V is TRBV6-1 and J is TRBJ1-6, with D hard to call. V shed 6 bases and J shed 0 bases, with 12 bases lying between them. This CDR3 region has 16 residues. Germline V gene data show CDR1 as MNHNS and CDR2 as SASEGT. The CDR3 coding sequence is TGTGCCAGCAGCGCTATGGCGAGCTCCTATAATTCACCCCTCCACTTT. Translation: CASSAMASSYNSPLHF.

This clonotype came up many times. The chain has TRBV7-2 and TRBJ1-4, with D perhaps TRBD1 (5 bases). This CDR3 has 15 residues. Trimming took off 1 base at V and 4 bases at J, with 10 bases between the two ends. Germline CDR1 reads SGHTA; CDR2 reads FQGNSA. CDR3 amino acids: CASSLVRDHNEKLFF. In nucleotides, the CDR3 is TGTGCCAGCAGCTTAGTCCGGGACCATAATGAAAAACTGTTTTTT.

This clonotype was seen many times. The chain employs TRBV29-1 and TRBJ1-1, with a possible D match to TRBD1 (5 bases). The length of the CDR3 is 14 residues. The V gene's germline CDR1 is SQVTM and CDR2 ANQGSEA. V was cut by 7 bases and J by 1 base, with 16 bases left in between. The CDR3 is CSARYLGANTEAFF. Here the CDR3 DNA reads TGCAGCGCGAGATACCTAGGGGCGAACACTGAAGCTTTCTTT.

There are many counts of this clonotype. CDR3 DNA: TGTGCCAGCAGCCCACCAACCTGGGACAGGCTTACTAATGAGCAGTTCTTC. It codes for CASSPPTWDRLTNEQFF. J is TRBJ2-1 and V is TRBV3-1, with 8 bases matching TRBD1. Germline CDR1 reads LGHDT; CDR2 reads YNNKEL (reference sequence). This CDR3 is built from 17 residues. V gave up 4 bases and J gave up 7 bases; unmatched junction bases: 15.

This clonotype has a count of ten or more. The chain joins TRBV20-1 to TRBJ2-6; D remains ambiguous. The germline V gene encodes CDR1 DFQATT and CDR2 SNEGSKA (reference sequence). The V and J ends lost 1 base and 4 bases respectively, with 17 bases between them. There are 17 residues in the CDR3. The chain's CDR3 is CSARASPGMAGANVLTF. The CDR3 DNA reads TGCAGTGCTAGAGCCTCTCCGGGTATGGCCGGGGCCAACGTCCTGACTTTC.

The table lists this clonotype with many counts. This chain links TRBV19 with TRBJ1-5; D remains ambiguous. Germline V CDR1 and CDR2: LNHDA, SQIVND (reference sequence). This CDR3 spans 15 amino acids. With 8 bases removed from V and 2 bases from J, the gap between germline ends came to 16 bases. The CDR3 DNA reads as TGTGCCAGTGGGCTTGACGGAGCAGGCAATCAGCCCCAGCATTTT. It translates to CASGLDGAGNQPQHF. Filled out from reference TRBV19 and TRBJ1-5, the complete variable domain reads DGGITQSPKYLFRKEGQNVTLSCEQNLNHDAMYWYRQDPGQGLRLIYYSQIVNDFQKGDIAEGYSVSREKKESFPLTVTSAQKNPTAFYLCASGLDGAGNQPQHFGDGTRLSIL.

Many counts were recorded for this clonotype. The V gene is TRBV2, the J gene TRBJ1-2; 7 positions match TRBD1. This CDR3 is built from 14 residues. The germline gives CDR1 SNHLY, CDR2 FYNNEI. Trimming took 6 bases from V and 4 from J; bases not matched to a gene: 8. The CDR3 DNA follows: TGTGCCAGCAGCGCGGGACAGCCGGGCTATGGCTACACCTTC. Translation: CASSAGQPGYGYTF.

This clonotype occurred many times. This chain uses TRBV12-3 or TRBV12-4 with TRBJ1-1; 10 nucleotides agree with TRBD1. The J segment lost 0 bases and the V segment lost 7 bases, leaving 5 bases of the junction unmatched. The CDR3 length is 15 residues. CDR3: CASTKDRGLNTEAFF. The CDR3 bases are TGTGCCAGCACAAAGGACAGGGGGTTGAACACTGAAGCTTTCTTT.

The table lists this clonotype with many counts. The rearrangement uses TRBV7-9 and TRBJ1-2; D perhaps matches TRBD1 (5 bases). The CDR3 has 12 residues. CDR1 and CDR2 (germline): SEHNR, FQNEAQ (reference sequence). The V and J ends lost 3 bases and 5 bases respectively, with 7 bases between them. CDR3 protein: CASSFKGYGYTF. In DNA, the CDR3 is TGTGCCAGCAGCTTTAAGGGGTATGGCTACACCTTC.

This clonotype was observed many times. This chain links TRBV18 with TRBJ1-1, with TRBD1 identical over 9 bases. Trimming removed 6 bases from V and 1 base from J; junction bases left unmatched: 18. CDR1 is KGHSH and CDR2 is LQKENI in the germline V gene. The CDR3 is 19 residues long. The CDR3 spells CASSINRPGTGSKNTEAFF. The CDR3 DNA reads TGTGCCAGCTCCATAAACAGGCCTGGGACAGGGTCCAAGAACACTGAAGCTTTCTTT.

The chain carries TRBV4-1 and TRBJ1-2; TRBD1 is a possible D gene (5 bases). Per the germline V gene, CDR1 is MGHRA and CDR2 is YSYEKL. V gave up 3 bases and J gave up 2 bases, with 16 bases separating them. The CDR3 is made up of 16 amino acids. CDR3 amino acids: CASSQARGQVNYGYTF. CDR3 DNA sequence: TGCGCCAGCAGCCAGGCCCGAGGACAAGTAAACTATGGCTACACCTTC.

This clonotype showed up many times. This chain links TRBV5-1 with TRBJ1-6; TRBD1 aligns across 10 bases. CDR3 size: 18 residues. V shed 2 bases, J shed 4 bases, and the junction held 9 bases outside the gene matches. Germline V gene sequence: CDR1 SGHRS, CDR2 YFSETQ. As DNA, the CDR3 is TGCGCCAGCAGCTTCTCGACAGGGGGCGCGTATTATAATTCACCCCTCCACTTT. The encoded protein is CASSFSTGGAYYNSPLHF.

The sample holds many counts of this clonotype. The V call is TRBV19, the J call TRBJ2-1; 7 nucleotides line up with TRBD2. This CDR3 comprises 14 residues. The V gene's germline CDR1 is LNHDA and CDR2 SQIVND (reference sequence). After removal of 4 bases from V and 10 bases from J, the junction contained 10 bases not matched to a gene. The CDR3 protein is CASSNQRGGVEQFF. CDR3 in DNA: TGTGCCAGTAGTAACCAGCGGGGAGGGGTGGAGCAGTTCTTC. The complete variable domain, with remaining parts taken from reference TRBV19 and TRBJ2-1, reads DGGITQSPKYLFRKEGQNVTLSCEQNLNHDAMYWYRQDPGQGLRLIYYSQIVNDFQKGDIAEGYSVSREKKESFPLTVTSAQKNPTAFYLCASSNQRGGVEQFFGPGTRLTVL.

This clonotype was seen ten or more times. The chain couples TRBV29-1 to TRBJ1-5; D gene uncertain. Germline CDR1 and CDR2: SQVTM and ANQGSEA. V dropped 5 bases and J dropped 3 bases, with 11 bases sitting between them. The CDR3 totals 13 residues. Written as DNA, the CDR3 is TGCAGCGTTCGAGGATCGTACAATCAGCCCCAGCATTTT. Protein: CSVRGSYNQPQHF.

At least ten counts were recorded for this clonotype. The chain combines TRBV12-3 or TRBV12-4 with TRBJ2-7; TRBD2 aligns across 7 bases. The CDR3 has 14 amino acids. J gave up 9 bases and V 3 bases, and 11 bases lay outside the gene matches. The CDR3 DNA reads TGTGCCAGCAGTTTGGGGAGGGTAGGTGGTGGGCAGTACTTC. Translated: CASSLGRVGGGQYF.

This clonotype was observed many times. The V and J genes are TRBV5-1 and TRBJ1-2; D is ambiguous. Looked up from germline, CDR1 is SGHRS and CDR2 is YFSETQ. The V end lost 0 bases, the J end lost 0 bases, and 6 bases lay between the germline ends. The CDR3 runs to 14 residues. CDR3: CASSLEPTNYGYTF. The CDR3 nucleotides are TGCGCCAGCAGCTTGGAACCCACTAACTATGGCTACACCTTC.

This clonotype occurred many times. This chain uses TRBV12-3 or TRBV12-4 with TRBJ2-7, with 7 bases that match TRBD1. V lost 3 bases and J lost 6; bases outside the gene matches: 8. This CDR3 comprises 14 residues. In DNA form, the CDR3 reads TGTGCCAGCAGTTTTGGACAGGTTAAGTCCGAGCAGTACTTC. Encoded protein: CASSFGQVKSEQYF.

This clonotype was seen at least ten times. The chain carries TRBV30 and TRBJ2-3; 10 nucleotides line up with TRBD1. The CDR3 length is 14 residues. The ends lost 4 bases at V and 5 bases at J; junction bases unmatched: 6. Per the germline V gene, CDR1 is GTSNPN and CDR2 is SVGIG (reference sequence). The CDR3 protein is CAWTRTGGLDTQYF. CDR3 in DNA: TGTGCCTGGACCCGGACAGGGGGTTTAGATACGCAGTATTTT.